This TCR beta chain was captured in a study of T cells after yellow fever vaccination. Overall study context: SMART-Seq v4 Ultra Low Input prepared libraries from low-cell fractions.

Trimming shortened V by 1 base and J by 8 bases, and 12 bases separated the two germline ends. CDR1 is SGHDT, CDR2 YYEEEE, per germline. The CDR3 is made up of 13 amino acids. This clonotype was observed a few times. Its cognate antigen is unknown. General observations from the study: When the response was secondary, it was weaker but reached its peak faster, day 5 versus 15.

Template-switching 5'RACE yielded the TCR cDNA; a universal primer site and UMIs were added in the process. Each CDR3 protein is one row after TCRdb ran MiXCR on the 5' RACE reads. The table has approximately 300,000 distinct CDR3 sequences, 9.5% to 12% seen once; the top ten hold over 3%. The chain joins TRBV5-6 to TRBJ1-2; the D is unclear. This sequence was found in a man younger than 30 who received the YFV17D yellow fever vaccine. The sample in question was CD4+ T cells sorted from PBMCs, obtained 45 days after the yellow fever booster vaccination. CDR3 amino acids: CASSLRRLEGYTF. The CDR3 DNA follows: TGTGCCAGCAGCTTGCGGAGGCTGGAGGGCTACACCTTC. The full variable domain, in which reference TRBV5-6 and TRBJ1-2 provide the parts outside the CDR3, is DAGVTQSPTHLIKTRGQQVTLRCSPKSGHDTVSWYQQALGQGPQFIFQYYEEEERQRGNFPDRFSGHQFPNYSSELNVNALLLGDSALYLCASSLRRLEGYTFGSGTRLTVV.